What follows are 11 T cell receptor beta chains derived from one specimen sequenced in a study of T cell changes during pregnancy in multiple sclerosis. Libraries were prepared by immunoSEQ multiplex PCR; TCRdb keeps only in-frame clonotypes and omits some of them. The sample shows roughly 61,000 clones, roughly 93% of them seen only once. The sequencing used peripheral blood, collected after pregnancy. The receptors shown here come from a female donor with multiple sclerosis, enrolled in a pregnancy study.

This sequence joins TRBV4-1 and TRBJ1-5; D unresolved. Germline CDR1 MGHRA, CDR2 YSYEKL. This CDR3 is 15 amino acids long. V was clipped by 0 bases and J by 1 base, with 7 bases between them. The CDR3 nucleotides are TGCGCCAGCAGCCAAGATGGAGGGAGCAATCAGCCCCAGCATTTT. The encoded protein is CASSQDGGSNQPQHF.

CDR3 sequence (DNA): TGTGCCACCAGGAACACTGAAGCTTTCTTT. This codes for CATRNTEAFF. V and J are TRBV19 and TRBJ1-1; no clear D gene. The ends were cut back, 10 bases at V and 1 base at J, with 4 bases in the middle. Germline-derived CDR1 and CDR2 are LNHDA and SQIVND (reference sequence). This CDR3 is built from 10 residues.

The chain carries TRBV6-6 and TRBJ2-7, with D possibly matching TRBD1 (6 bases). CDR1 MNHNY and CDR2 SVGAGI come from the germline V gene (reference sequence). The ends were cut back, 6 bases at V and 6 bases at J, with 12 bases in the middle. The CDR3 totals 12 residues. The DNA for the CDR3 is TGTGCCAGCAGCCGCTCGACAGGCGAGCAGTACTTC. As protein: CASSRSTGEQYF.

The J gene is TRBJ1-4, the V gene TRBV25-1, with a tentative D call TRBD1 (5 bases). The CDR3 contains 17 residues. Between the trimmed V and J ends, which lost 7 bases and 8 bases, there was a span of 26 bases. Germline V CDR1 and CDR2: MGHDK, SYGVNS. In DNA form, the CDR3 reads TGTGCCAGCACCACGGACAAGGAAGGGGTGCTGGGGGAAAAACTGTTTTTT. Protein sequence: CASTTDKEGVLGEKLFF.

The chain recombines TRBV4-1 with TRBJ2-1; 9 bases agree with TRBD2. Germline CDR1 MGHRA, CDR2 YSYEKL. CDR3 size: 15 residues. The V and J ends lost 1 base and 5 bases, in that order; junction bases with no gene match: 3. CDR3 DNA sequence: TGCGCCAGCAGCCAAGTGTCTAGCGGGAACAATGAGCAGTTCTTC. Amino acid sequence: CASSQVSSGNNEQFF.

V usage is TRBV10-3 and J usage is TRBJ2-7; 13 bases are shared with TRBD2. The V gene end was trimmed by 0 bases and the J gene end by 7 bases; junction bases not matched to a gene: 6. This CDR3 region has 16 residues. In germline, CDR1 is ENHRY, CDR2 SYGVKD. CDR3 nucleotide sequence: TGTGCCATCAGTGAGTCCGGGACTAGCGGGACGCGGGAGCAGTACTTC. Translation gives CAISESGTSGTREQYF.

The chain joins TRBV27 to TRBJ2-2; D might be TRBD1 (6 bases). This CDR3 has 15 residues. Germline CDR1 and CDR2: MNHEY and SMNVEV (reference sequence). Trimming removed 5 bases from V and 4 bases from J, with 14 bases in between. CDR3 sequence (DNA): TGTGCCAGCAGTGGATTCAGGGGCGTCACCGGGGAGCTGTTTTTT. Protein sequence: CASSGFRGVTGELFF.

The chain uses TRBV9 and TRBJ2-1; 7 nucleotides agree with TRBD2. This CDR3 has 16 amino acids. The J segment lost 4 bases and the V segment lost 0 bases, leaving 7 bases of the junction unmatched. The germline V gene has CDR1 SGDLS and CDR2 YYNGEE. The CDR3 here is CASSVGAGSGYNEQFF. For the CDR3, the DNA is TGTGCCAGCAGCGTAGGAGCGGGGAGCGGATACAATGAGCAGTTCTTC.

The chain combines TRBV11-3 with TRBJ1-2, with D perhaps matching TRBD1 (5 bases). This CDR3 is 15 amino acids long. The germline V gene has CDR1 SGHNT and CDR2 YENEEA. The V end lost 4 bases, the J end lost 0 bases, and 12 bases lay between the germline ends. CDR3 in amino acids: CASSYTGLANYGYTF. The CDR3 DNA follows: TGTGCCAGCAGCTATACAGGACTAGCTAACTATGGCTACACCTTC.

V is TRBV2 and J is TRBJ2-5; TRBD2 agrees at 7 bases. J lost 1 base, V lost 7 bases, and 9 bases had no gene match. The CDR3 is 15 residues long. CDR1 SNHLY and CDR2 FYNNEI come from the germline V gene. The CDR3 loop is CASKKRGEGQETQYF. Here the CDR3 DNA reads TGTGCCAGCAAGAAACGGGGGGAGGGCCAAGAGACCCAGTACTTC.

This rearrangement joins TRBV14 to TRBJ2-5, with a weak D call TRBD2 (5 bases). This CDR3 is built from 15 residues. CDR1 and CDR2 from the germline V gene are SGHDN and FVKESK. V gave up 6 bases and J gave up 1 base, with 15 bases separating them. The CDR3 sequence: CASSPFRESQETQYF. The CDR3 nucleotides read TGTGCCAGCAGTCCATTTAGGGAGAGCCAAGAGACCCAGTACTTC.